Sequencing of this T cell receptor (beta chain) was carried out in a study of blood T cell repertoires in COVID-19. This CDR3 has 17 residues. CDR1 MGHRA and CDR2 YSYEKL come from the germline V gene. V dropped 0 bases and J dropped 0 bases, with 14 bases sitting between them. Per the authors' pipeline: Estimated nucleated cell counts came from reference gene primer amplification. Sequencing was performed with immunoSEQ multiplex PCR; in TCRdb, only in-frame clones are kept and a portion is missing. Clone size and the V and J calls come from that table; the DNA yielded D and trimming. The repertoire holds around 160,000 clones, with more than 75% as singletons. In terms of age and location, participants ranged from about 18 to 95 years and lived in about two dozen US areas.

This TCR was sampled from a woman in her thirties with acute COVID-19. The sequenced material came from PBMCs or T cells enriched from blood (not recorded which). The genes are TRBV4-1 and TRBJ1-2; D uncertain. The CDR3 bases are TGCGCCAGCAGCCAAGAGGGCCACAGCCGAACTAACTATGGCTACACCTTC. Translating it yields CASSQEGHSRTNYGYTF.